This TCR beta chain was identified during a study of control samples from healthy donors and cancer patients. A remark on this clone: The identical CDR3 is also encoded by other nucleotide sequences in the sample.

With 10 bases clipped from V and 4 bases from J, the junction kept 11 bases outside the gene matches. The germline gives CDR1 SNHLY, CDR2 FYNNEI. The CDR3 is 14 amino acids. TCRdb's copy holds only in-frame clones and misses some; the assay was immunoSEQ multiplex PCR. This sample carries 100,000 to 150,000 clones, roughly 92% of them seen once, and the ten largest clones take around 5.4%. Material for sequencing was blood. This clonotype was sampled from a man between 18 and 35 years old in good health. The V and J genes are TRBV2 and TRBJ2-3, with 7 bases matching TRBD2. CDR3 sequence (DNA): TGTGCCATCAGGCGGTCCAGCGGGGCAGATACGCAGTATTTT. Translated, it gives CAIRRSSGADTQYF.